The clone carrying this T cell receptor beta chain has more than one count but fewer than ten. As yet, its antigen is unknown. This sample stems from a study of response to subunit inactivated influenza vaccine. Overall study findings and caveats: Few new T cells, the authors suggested, are recruited by each seasonal influenza vaccination.

Via MiXCR, TCRdb re-called the RT-PCR reads, giving one row per CDR3 protein. There are fewer than 400,000 distinct CDR3 sequences in the sample; about a fifth occur only once, and roughly 10% lies in the top ten. Sequencing was performed on PBMCs from blood, taken about 20 months after vaccination. This receptor was taken from a man between 50 and 75 years old who received an inactivated influenza vaccine.

For the CDR3, the DNA is TGCAGCGTTGTGAGGGGCCGAGGAACTGAAGCTTTCTTT. It codes for CSVVRGRGTEAFF. V is TRBV29-1 and J is TRBJ1-1, with D maybe TRBD1 (5 bases). The V end lost 4 bases, the J end lost 5 bases, and 14 bases lay between the germline ends. The CDR3 is 13 amino acids. Germline V lookup: CDR1 SQVTM, CDR2 ANQGSEA.